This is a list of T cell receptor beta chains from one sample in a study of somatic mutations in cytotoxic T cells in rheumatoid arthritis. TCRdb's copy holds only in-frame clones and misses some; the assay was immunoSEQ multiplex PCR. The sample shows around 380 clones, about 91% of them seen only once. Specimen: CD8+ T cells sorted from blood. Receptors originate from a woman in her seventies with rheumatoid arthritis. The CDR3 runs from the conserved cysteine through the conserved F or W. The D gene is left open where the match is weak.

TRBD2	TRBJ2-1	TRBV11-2	TGTGCCAGCAGCTTAGAGCCTAGCGGGGGGTATGAGCAGTTCTTC	CASSLEPSGGYEQFF
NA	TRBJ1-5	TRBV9	TGTGCCAGCAGCGTAGATCCGGGGGTTGGGAATCAGCCCCAGCATTTT	CASSVDPGVGNQPQHF
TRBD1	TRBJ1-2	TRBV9	TGTGCCAGCAGCGTAGGGGACAGGGCCGGCGACTACACCTTC	CASSVGDRAGDYTF
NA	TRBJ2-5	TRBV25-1	TGTGCCAGCAGTGTTCCCGGGACACAGTACTTC	CASSVPGTQYF
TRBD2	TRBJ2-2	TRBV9	TGTGCCAGCAGTCACAGACTAGCGGAGAACACCGGGGAGCTGTTTTTT	CASSHRLAENTGELFF
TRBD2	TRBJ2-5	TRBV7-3	TGTGCCAGCAGCTACCCGGTGTCGGGGGGTCTCCTCCAAGAGACCCAGTACTTC	CASSYPVSGGLLQETQYF
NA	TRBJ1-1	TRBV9	TGTGCCAGCAGCACATCATGGAACACTGAAGCTTTCTTT	CASSTSWNTEAFF
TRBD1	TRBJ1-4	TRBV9	TGTGCCAGCAGCATACGGACCCAGGGGGAACTGTTTTTT	CASSIRTQGELFF
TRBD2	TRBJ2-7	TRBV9	TGTGCCAGCAGCGTAGGAGGTAGCGGGAGTTACGAGCAGTACTTC	CASSVGGSGSYEQYF
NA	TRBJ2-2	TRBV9	TGTGCCAGCAAAGCAACGGGGAGTGAGGACACCGGGGAGCTGTTTTTT	CASKATGSEDTGELFF
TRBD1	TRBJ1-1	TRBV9	TGTGCCAGCAGCCCCGGACAGGGGACTGAAGCTTTCTTT	CASSPGQGTEAFF
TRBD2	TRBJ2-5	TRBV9	TGTGCCAGCAGCGTAGCCTGCGGGAGAGGGGAGACCCAGTACTTC	CASSVACGRGETQYF
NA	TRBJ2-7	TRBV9	TGTGCCAGCAGCCCTCCGGGGGGCCTCGACTCCTACGAGCAGTACTTC	CASSPPGGLDSYEQYF